Listed here are 4 T cell receptor beta chains from one sample, sequenced in a study of blood T cell repertoires in COVID-19. Method: immunoSEQ multiplex PCR; TCRdb's copy keeps in-frame clones and lacks some. Of 130,000 to 150,000 clones in the sample, about 85% were seen once. The sequenced sample consisted of peripheral blood. These receptors all stem from a woman between 40 and 50 years old with active or convalescent COVID-19.

J is TRBJ1-2 and V is TRBV3-1 (or the pseudogene TRBV3-2); D remains ambiguous. The CDR3 is made up of 12 amino acids. In germline, CDR1 is LGHDT, CDR2 YNNKEL (reference sequence). V lost 1 base and J 7 bases, leaving 7 bases between the germline ends. The CDR3 DNA is TGTGCCAGCAGCCAAGGGGCGGGTGGCTACACCTTC. It encodes CASSQGAGGYTF.

The rearrangement links TRBV28 to TRBJ2-2, with 11 bases that match TRBD1. V lost 7 bases and J lost 7; bases outside the gene matches: 8. The CDR3 length is 15 residues. Germline lookup yields CDR1 MDHEN and CDR2 SYDVKM. The CDR3 coding sequence is TGTGCCAGCATCCTCTCGGGGACAGGGGGCGGGGAGCTGTTTTTT. It is translated as CASILSGTGGGELFF.

This clone was seen a single time. V is TRBV5-5 and J is TRBJ2-7; TRBD2 is a possible D gene (6 bases). From germline, CDR1 is SGHKS and CDR2 YYEKEE (reference sequence). The CDR3 loop spans 15 amino acids. Deletions cut 5 bases from V and 0 bases from J, with 15 bases between. The CDR3 is CASSRTGLLSYEQYF. In DNA form, the CDR3 reads TGTGCCAGCAGTCGAACGGGACTCCTCTCCTACGAGCAGTACTTC.

This chain connects TRBV18 to TRBJ2-3; D possibly corresponds to TRBD2 (6 bases). The germline CDR1 and CDR2 sequences are KGHSH and LQKENI. The V end lost 3 bases, the J end lost 3 bases, and 19 bases lay between the germline ends. This CDR3 has 17 residues. The CDR3 loop is CASSPGGPMRVTDTQYF. DNA for the CDR3: TGTGCCAGCTCACCGGGGGGACCAATGAGGGTGACAGATACGCAGTATTTT. The variable domain in full, with the rest retrieved from reference TRBV18 and TRBJ2-3, is NAGVMQNPRHLVRRRGQEARLRCSPMKGHSHVYWYRQLPEEGLKFMVYLQKENIIDESGMPKERFSAEFPKEGPSILRIQQVVRGDSAAYFCASSPGGPMRVTDTQYFGPGTRLTVL.